Listed below are T cell receptor beta chains from one sample, sequenced in a study of CD8+ T cells in alopecia areata. Assay used: immunoSEQ multiplex PCR; TCRdb lists only in-frame clones, some missing. The sample carries 200,000 to 250,000 clones, about 58% recorded once. The sample consisted of CD4+ T cells sorted from blood, taken at week 4, from a patient treated with tofacitinib. These receptors were obtained from a human donor with alopecia areata. CDR3s include the opening cysteine and the closing phenylalanine or tryptophan. Each record gives: CDR3 DNA, CDR3 protein, D gene, J gene, V gene, clone size. D genes are given only for firm matches. Clone size is shown for a subset of rows, as once, few, many or a class of expanded clone.

TGTGCCTGGAGTGTTGAGGATCAGCCCCAGCATTTT	CAWSVEDQPQHF	.	TRBJ1-5	TRBV30	.
TGCAGCGTTGACTGGAATGGGGGCTACACCTTC	CSVDWNGGYTF	.	TRBJ1-2	TRBV29-1	few
TGCAGCGTAGCAGACAGCCGGTACGAGCAGTACTTC	CSVADSRYEQYF	.	TRBJ2-7	TRBV29-1	.
TGTGCCAGCAGCTCAGATACGCAGTATTTT	CASSSDTQYF	.	TRBJ2-3	TRBV7-8	.
TGTGCCACCAGCAGAAATGGACAGGGAAGTAATGAGCAGTTCTTC	CATSRNGQGSNEQFF	TRBD1	TRBJ2-1	TRBV15	.
TGCAGCGTTGGACACTCCCGGGGTTCACCCCTCCACTTT	CSVGHSRGSPLHF	.	TRBJ1-6	TRBV29-1	.
TGCGCCAGCAGCTTGAGGGGACTTAGCACAGATACGCAGTATTTT	CASSLRGLSTDTQYF	.	TRBJ2-3	TRBV5-1	few
TGTGCCAGCAGCGGTAGTCCAGGGTACACCGGGGAGCTGTTTTTT	CASSGSPGYTGELFF	.	TRBJ2-2	TRBV9	.
TGTGCCACCCGACGGGGAACTGACTACGAGCAGTACTTC	CATRRGTDYEQYF	.	TRBJ2-7	TRBV6-5	.
TGTGCCAGCACTTCCGGGACTAGCGGGGGCTACTACAATGAGCAGTTCTTC	CASTSGTSGGYYNEQFF	TRBD2	TRBJ2-1	TRBV7-8	.
TGCAGCGTTGCAAGGGAAGGCGGCCCTAACTATGGCTACACCTTC	CSVAREGGPNYGYTF	.	TRBJ1-2	TRBV29-1	once
TGTGCCAGCGCCTGGTCTGGGCCCAATCAGCCCCAGCATTTT	CASAWSGPNQPQHF	.	TRBJ1-5	TRBV27	.
TGCAGCGTTGTGTTTGCCGGACGTGGCTACACCTTC	CSVVFAGRGYTF	.	TRBJ1-2	TRBV29-1	.
TGCGCCAGCAGCTTGGGACGGACCGGGGAGCTGTTTTTT	CASSLGRTGELFF	.	TRBJ2-2	TRBV5-1	few
TGTGCCTGGAGAGGGGGACAGGGTCAAGAGACCCAGTACTTC	CAWRGGQGQETQYF	TRBD1	TRBJ2-5	TRBV30	.
TGTGCCTGGAACTCAGGGGCAGGCCACTATGGCTACACCTTC	CAWNSGAGHYGYTF	.	TRBJ1-2	TRBV30	.
TGTGCCAGCTCACAGGGCCTGAACACTGAAGCTTTCTTT	CASSQGLNTEAFF	.	TRBJ1-1	TRBV18	many
TGCAGCGTTGGGGGACAGGGCCACAATGAGCAGTTCTTC	CSVGGQGHNEQFF	TRBD1	TRBJ2-1	TRBV29-1	few
TGTGCCAGTAGTATGGGACAGGTACCTAATCAGCCCCAGCATTTT	CASSMGQVPNQPQHF	TRBD1	TRBJ1-5	TRBV19	.
TGTGCCTGGAGTGTACGCAGGGGGGCCGATACGCAGTATTTT	CAWSVRRGADTQYF	.	TRBJ2-3	TRBV30	.
TGTGCCAGCAGCGTAGCTTTAGACAGAGAAGGTGGCTACACCTTC	CASSVALDREGGYTF	.	TRBJ1-2	TRBV9	.
TGTGCCAGCAGCAGCGGGGACCCCTACGAGCAGTACTTC	CASSSGDPYEQYF	TRBD2	TRBJ2-7	TRBV14	.
TGTGCCAGCAGCCTCCGCGGGGGGCTGGGGGCCAACGTCCTGACTTTC	CASSLRGGLGANVLTF	TRBD2	TRBJ2-6	TRBV7-6	.
TGTGCCAGCAGCTGGGCCTCGGGGGGACACCCAGATACGCAGTATTTT	CASSWASGGHPDTQYF	.	TRBJ2-3	TRBV7-2	.
TGTGCCAGCAGTGAAGCGTCGAGAGGAGGCTACACCTTC	CASSEASRGGYTF	.	TRBJ1-2	TRBV2	.
TGTGCCAGCAGCTCCCTCGAGGGGTCCTATGGCTACACCTTC	CASSSLEGSYGYTF	.	TRBJ1-2	TRBV13	.
TGTGCCAGCCTCCTAGGGGCAGATACGCAGTATTTT	CASLLGADTQYF	.	TRBJ2-3	TRBV6-1	.
TGCAGCGTTGAAGGACGGAGTTCTAACTATGGCTACACCTTC	CSVEGRSSNYGYTF	.	TRBJ1-2	TRBV29-1	.
TGTGCCACCAGCAGAGGGCCAGGTCCAAATGAGCAGTTCTTC	CATSRGPGPNEQFF	.	TRBJ2-1	TRBV15	.
TGTGCCAGCGGGCGTGGGGAACCCTACGAGCAGTACTTC	CASGRGEPYEQYF	.	TRBJ2-7	TRBV9	few
TGTGCCAGCTCCGCGGCAGATACGCAGTATTTT	CASSAADTQYF	.	TRBJ2-3	TRBV5-6	.
TGTGCCAGCAGCCCTTTATGGAGCGGCGGCCTGTTTTTT	CASSPLWSGGLFF	.	TRBJ1-4	TRBV7-9	few
TGTGCCAGCAGCGTGGGACAGAAAACCTTCGTCAACGAGCAGTACTTC	CASSVGQKTFVNEQYF	TRBD1	TRBJ2-7	TRBV9	few
TGTGCCAGCTCCAGAGCGGGGGTGGGAGAGACCCAGTACTTC	CASSRAGVGETQYF	TRBD2	TRBJ2-5	TRBV27	.
TGCAGCGTTGAAGAGGTAGATACGCAGTATTTT	CSVEEVDTQYF	.	TRBJ2-3	TRBV29-1	few
TGTGCCTGGAGTATACAGGACAGCGGCTACACCTTC	CAWSIQDSGYTF	.	TRBJ1-2	TRBV30	.
TGTGCCAGCAGCTCCCCGGGCCAGCCCCAGCATTTT	CASSSPGQPQHF	.	TRBJ1-5	TRBV5-6	.
TGTGCCAGCAGCCGCGACACCGCTAACTATGGCTACACCTTC	CASSRDTANYGYTF	.	TRBJ1-2	TRBV6-5	.
TGTGCTATGGACCTGGGGAATATGGACGAGCAGTACTTC	CAMDLGNMDEQYF	.	TRBJ2-7	TRBV7-9	.
TGTGCCAGCAGCCGACTCGTCGGGGAGCTGTTTTTT	CASSRLVGELFF	.	TRBJ2-2	TRBV4-2	.
TGTGCCAGCAGTCCGGGGGGCGGAAAGACCCAGTACTTC	CASSPGGGKTQYF	.	TRBJ2-5	TRBV2	few
TGCAGCGTTGGACCGTCTGCTGGCGGGGGTAGCACAGATACGCAGTATTTT	CSVGPSAGGGSTDTQYF	TRBD2	TRBJ2-3	TRBV29-1	.
TGTGCCAGTAGTATAGGAGCAGGGGGCGTCCTGCTGGACTATGGCTACACCTTC	CASSIGAGGVLLDYGYTF	TRBD1	TRBJ1-2	TRBV19	.
TGTGCCAGCAGTGAAGCGCTTCCTAATTCACCCCTCCACTTT	CASSEALPNSPLHF	.	TRBJ1-6	TRBV2	.
TGCAGCGTTGCACACACTGAAGCTTTCTTT	CSVAHTEAFF	.	TRBJ1-1	TRBV29-1	few
TGTGCCAGCCTTGAGGAAAAACTGTTTTTT	CASLEEKLFF	.	TRBJ1-4	TRBV2	.
TGTGCCAGCAGCGTAGTTTTGGGGAGCGGCACAGATACGCAGTATTTT	CASSVVLGSGTDTQYF	.	TRBJ2-3	TRBV9	few
TGTGCTAGTGGTTCTACCCGTGGACAGCCCCAGCATTTT	CASGSTRGQPQHF	.	TRBJ1-5	TRBV12-5	.
TGTGCCAGCAGTTTACTCGGGGAGACCCAGTACTTC	CASSLLGETQYF	.	TRBJ2-5	TRBV28	.
TGTGCCTGGAGTAAGGGGTCTGGGGCCAACGTCCTGACTTTC	CAWSKGSGANVLTF	.	TRBJ2-6	TRBV30	.
TGTGCCAGCAGGGGGGAGACCCAGTACTTC	CASRGETQYF	.	TRBJ2-5	TRBV25-1	.
TGTGCCAGCAGTGAACAGGGTTGGCGGTATTTT	CASSEQGWRYF	.	TRBJ2-3	TRBV25-1	.
TGTGCCAGCAGCTCGCGATCGGGACTCACGAACACTGAAGCTTTCTTT	CASSSRSGLTNTEAFF	.	TRBJ1-1	TRBV11-3	few